This T cell receptor beta chain was observed in a study of blood T cells in healthy people across ages. Study-level points and caveats: Estimates based on one million T cells were treated as lower bounds. With age, beta diversity per million T cells declined roughly linearly, significantly by 40.

Concerning this clonotype itself: Its specificity is not known.

The CDR3 sequence is 19 residues long. The germline gives CDR1 LGHNA, CDR2 YNFKEQ. V dropped 1 base and J dropped 6 bases, with 26 bases sitting between them. Sample-barcoded 5' priming and a J-beta primer mix drove a second PCR of about 6 to 12 cycles. A template-switch adaptor with 12 random nucleotides tagged each cDNA molecule. Each sample provided no less than 2.5 million CDR3-containing paired-end reads. TCRdb re-derived calls from the 5' RACE reads in MiXCR, one entry per CDR3 protein. In the table there are about 1.5 million distinct CDR3 sequences, 35% to 45% of which are singletons. The clonotype was recovered from a woman under 30 in good health. Sequencing was done on a sample of blood. The genes are TRBV4-2 and TRBJ2-3; possible D gene TRBD2, 6 bases. CDR3 residues: CASSQGFRVEGGSADTQYF. DNA of the CDR3: TGTGCCAGCAGCCAAGGGTTCCGCGTCGAGGGAGGTAGCGCGGATACGCAGTATTTT.